The 18 T cell receptor beta chains in this list originate from one sample, sequenced in a study of blood T cell repertoires in COVID-19. The method was immunoSEQ multiplex PCR; TCRdb's version includes in-frame clones alone and lacks a portion of them. The table lists about 230,000 clones, less than 85% of them singletons. The sequencing sample was made of peripheral blood. Receptor source: a woman aged 65 to 85 with active or convalescent COVID-19.

The chain recombines TRBV6-5 with TRBJ2-3, with D perhaps matching TRBD2 (6 bases). This CDR3 contains 15 residues. Trimming left V 8 bases short and J 1 base short, with 16 bases between. Looked up from germline, CDR1 is MNHEY and CDR2 is SVGAGI. CDR3 in amino acids: CASGVSGGGTDTQYF. The CDR3 coding sequence is TGTGCCAGCGGGGTATCCGGGGGAGGCACAGATACGCAGTATTTT.

The table lists this clone with a few counts. The chain is built from TRBV7-9 and TRBJ2-1; the D gene is possibly TRBD1 (5 bases). Looked up from germline, CDR1 is SEHNR and CDR2 is FQNEAQ (reference sequence). The V end lost 5 bases, the J end lost 0 bases, and 20 bases lay between the germline ends. The CDR3 runs to 18 residues. The chain's CDR3 is CASSQFRHRRASYNEQFF. CDR3 DNA: TGTGCCAGCAGCCAATTTCGTCACCGCAGGGCCTCCTACAATGAGCAGTTCTTC. Looking up the rest from reference TRBV7-9 and TRBJ2-1 gives the full variable domain: DTGVSQNPRHKITKRGQNVTFRCDPISEHNRLYWYRQTLGQGPEFLTYFQNEAQLEKSRLLSDRFSAERPKGSFSTLEIQRTEQGDSAMYLCASSQFRHRRASYNEQFFGPGTRLTVL.

This clone appeared a few times. The chain links TRBV10-2 to TRBJ1-1; a possible D gene is TRBD1 (5 bases). Looked up from germline, CDR1 is WSHSY and CDR2 is SAAADI. V lost 3 bases and J lost 6, with 11 bases in between. This CDR3 is 13 amino acids long. CDR3 coding DNA: TGCGCCAGCAGTGACAGGGTTACTCCTGAAGCTTTCTTT. The encoded protein is CASSDRVTPEAFF.

The rearrangement links TRBV23-1 to TRBJ1-2; TRBD1 agrees at 11 bases. TRBV23-1 is an ORF for which the function is uncertain. The CDR3 consists of 15 residues. The J segment lost 7 bases and the V segment lost 3 bases, leaving 7 bases of the junction unmatched. The CDR3 loop is CASSHRTGGDSGYTF. CDR3 coding DNA: TGCGCCAGCAGTCACAGGACAGGGGGCGATTCTGGCTACACCTTC.

The chain employs TRBV5-1 and TRBJ2-2, with D tentatively TRBD1 (5 bases). CDR3 length: 14 amino acids. Trimming pared 5 bases from V and 5 bases from J, leaving 13 bases between. Per germline, CDR1 SGHRS and CDR2 YFSETQ. The CDR3 coding sequence is TGCGCCAGCAGACCCTACCAGGGTACCGGGGAGCTGTTTTTT. Translating gives CASRPYQGTGELFF.

This clone came up once. The chain is built from TRBV19 and TRBJ1-5; D not resolved. In germline, CDR1 is LNHDA, CDR2 SQIVND (reference sequence). This CDR3 has 14 residues. V lost 3 bases, J lost 3 bases, and 9 bases lay in between. Written as DNA, the CDR3 is TGTGCCAGTAGTATTACGCGGGACAATCAGCCCCAGCATTTT. This translates into CASSITRDNQPQHF.

This chain uses TRBV19 with TRBJ1-1, with D perhaps TRBD1 (6 bases). The V gene lost 2 bases and the J gene lost 4 bases, with 20 bases spanning the gap. CDR1 and CDR2 (germline): LNHDA, SQIVND (reference sequence). The CDR3 runs 17 residues. The CDR3 region is CASSIRRFRGQTTEAFF. The CDR3, as DNA: TGTGCCAGTAGTATACGGCGTTTCAGGGGTCAGACCACTGAAGCTTTCTTT.

This clone came up a few times. This rearrangement joins TRBV5-4 to TRBJ1-6, with no clear D. The CDR3 is made up of 14 amino acids. Per the germline V gene, CDR1 is SGHNT and CDR2 is YYREEE (reference sequence). With 4 bases removed from V and 3 bases from J, the gap between germline ends came to 8 bases. The DNA of the CDR3 is TGTGCCAGCAGCCAGGACTTCTATAATTCACCCCTCCACTTT. Amino acids: CASSQDFYNSPLHF.

This rearrangement joins TRBV7-3 to TRBJ2-3, with 10 bases aligning to TRBD2. The CDR3 has 18 residues. V trimming: 2 bases; J trimming: 6 bases; junction bases outside the gene matches: 14. Germline V gene sequence: CDR1 SGHTA, CDR2 FQGTGA. The DNA of the CDR3 is TGTGCCAGCAGCTTACCGACGGGACTAGCGTCTCAAAGGGATACGCAGTATTTT. Its translation is CASSLPTGLASQRDTQYF.

V usage is TRBV5-1 and J usage is TRBJ2-3, with 16 bases identical to TRBD2. This CDR3 spans 19 amino acids. V was pared by 0 bases and J by 3 bases, with 7 bases of the junction left unmatched. Germline V gene data show CDR1 as SGHRS and CDR2 as YFSETQ. DNA for the CDR3: TGCGCCAGCAGCTTGGATGCGGGACTAGCGGGAGGGCCGACAGATACGCAGTATTTT. As protein: CASSLDAGLAGGPTDTQYF.

This clone came up a few times. The rearrangement uses TRBV7-2 and TRBJ2-1; tentative D call: TRBD2 (5 bases). Germline V lookup: CDR1 SGHTA, CDR2 FQGNSA. V was trimmed by 3 bases and J by 0 bases, leaving 9 bases between them. This CDR3 has 15 residues. CDR3 sequence reads: CASSFELDSYNEQFF. In nucleotides, the CDR3 is TGTGCCAGCAGCTTCGAACTAGACTCCTACAATGAGCAGTTCTTC.

This sequence joins TRBV6-4 and TRBJ2-7; perhaps TRBD2 as D (6 bases). The CDR3 contains 16 residues. The germline CDR1 and CDR2 sequences are MRHNA and SNTAGT. With 6 bases removed from V and 6 bases from J, the gap between germline ends came to 24 bases. The CDR3 is CASSGLVGGGKTEQYF. The CDR3 DNA reads as TGTGCCAGCAGCGGCCTAGTGGGTGGGGGGAAAACCGAGCAGTACTTC.

In DNA form, the CDR3 reads TGTGCCAGCCGGGATCTTAACACTGAAGCTTTCTTT. Translated: CASRDLNTEAFF. This chain links TRBV2 with TRBJ1-1; D is undetermined. V was clipped by 8 bases and J by 2 bases, with 9 bases between them. Germline loops: CDR1 SNHLY, CDR2 FYNNEI. This CDR3 has 12 residues.

This clone was seen a handful of times. The rearrangement links TRBV9 to TRBJ2-1, with 13 bases that match TRBD2. This CDR3 is 21 amino acids long. The germline CDR1 and CDR2 sequences are SGDLS and YYNGEE. The ends lost 1 base at V and 5 bases at J; junction bases unmatched: 18. CDR3 coding DNA: TGTGCCAGCAGCGTAAACCCCTTTGGACTAGGACTAGCGGGAGCGCACAATGAGCAGTTCTTC. It translates to CASSVNPFGLGLAGAHNEQFF.

The rearrangement joins TRBV7-9 to TRBJ1-1; 7 bases are shared with TRBD1. In germline, CDR1 is SEHNR, CDR2 FQNEAQ (reference sequence). This CDR3 is built from 14 residues. V shed 5 bases and J 5 bases; nucleotides not matched to a gene: 8. CDR3 loop: CASSVTGSGTEAFF. The CDR3 DNA reads as TGTGCCAGCAGCGTGACAGGGAGTGGGACTGAAGCTTTCTTT.

V and J are TRBV13 and TRBJ2-1; a possible D gene is TRBD2 (6 bases). This CDR3 spans 14 amino acids. Germline V gives CDR1 PRHDT, CDR2 FYEKMQ (reference sequence). Trimming removed 4 bases from V and 5 bases from J, with 12 bases in between. The CDR3 reads CASSSTRRDNEQFF. The CDR3 DNA reads TGTGCCAGCAGCTCGACTAGGAGGGACAATGAGCAGTTCTTC.

The genes are TRBV7-9 and TRBJ1-1; D unclear. Trimming removed 1 base from V and 8 bases from J, with 11 bases in between. Per the germline V gene, CDR1 is SEHNR and CDR2 is FQNEAQ (reference sequence). The CDR3 runs 13 residues. The CDR3 protein is CASSLDAGFEAFF. The CDR3 region has the DNA TGTGCCAGCAGCTTAGACGCGGGATTCGAAGCTTTCTTT.

This clone has more than one count but fewer than ten. The CDR3 DNA reads as TGTGCCAGCAGCCTTGACAGTCTCAACTATGGCTACACCTTC. This translates into CASSLDSLNYGYTF. This rearrangement joins TRBV7-2 to TRBJ1-2, with a tentative D call TRBD1 (5 bases). This CDR3 has 14 amino acids. Germline values: CDR1 SGHTA, CDR2 FQGNSA. V was clipped by 5 bases and J by 2 bases, with 12 bases between them.